This TCR beta chain derives from a study of T cells expressing NK-cell markers (dated by TCRdb to the early 2020s). General notes on the study: Three sorted T-cell subsets (CD3+CD56+NKG2C+, CD3+CD56+NKG2C- and CD3+CD56-NKG2C+) from fewer than 10 donors had their TCR beta-chain repertoires profiled. Among the eight sequenced donors, only one was HCMV-seronegative, while the other seven were HCMV-seropositive. Randomly selected healthy volunteers, three men and five women, were used as the eight sequenced donors. Illumina HiSeq 2000/2500, MiSeq or NextSeq was used to sequence libraries as 2 x 150 bp reads. The paper's findings and limits, for the study overall: Whether the expanded NKG2C-expressing T cell clones were specific for HCMV antigens remained unclear. Those dominant clonotypes were again the most abundant among CD3+CD56-NKG2C+ cells in several donors, at roughly 25-65%. In roughly six donors, the dominant CD3+CD56+NKG2C+ clonotypes ranked among the top 10 CD8+ clonotypes, making up 1.0-7.0% of CD8+ T cells.

Sequencing used an Illumina HiSeq 2000. 5'RACE template switching, by which a universal primer site and unique molecular identifiers were added, was used to make TCR beta cDNA libraries. cDNA synthesis was primed from the TCR beta constant segment and was followed by two successive PCR amplification steps. The paper's data handling went like this. MIGEC was used to demultiplex reads and group reads by UMI, and MiTCR was used to assemble and quantify clonotypes. To remove erroneous sequences, TCR cDNA sequences were retained only when supported by two or more reads. Downstream repertoire analysis used the tcR package, and clonotypes were matched across fractions by CDR3 nucleotide sequence plus V segment. VDJmatch was used to annotate antigen specificity against VDJdb, with one amino acid substitution allowed in CDR3. TCRdb reprocessed the reads and provides one entry for every CDR3 protein sequence; no DNA is given. These V and J calls originate from TCRdb's pipeline instead of the authors' own analysis. The sample has 25,000 to 35,000 distinct CDR3 sequences on record. The top ten constitute 50% to 75% of the sample.

As regards this clonotype: There is no known antigen for this receptor.

Reading from cysteine to phenylalanine, the CDR3 counts 14 amino acids. Only the protein is available. Reading the germline V gene gives CDR1 SGHRS and CDR2 YFSETQ. HCMV serostatus was determined by detecting HCMV-specific IgG in serum with a commercial ELISA kit. Peripheral blood mononuclear cells were isolated from blood by Ficoll density gradient centrifugation. This sequence uses TRBV5-1 and TRBJ2-5; the D call from TCRdb, TRBD2, cannot be confirmed without DNA. Material: blood T cells: a sorted CD56 or NKG2C T cell subset, CD4+ or CD8+ T cells, or bulk PBMC T cells (not recorded which). This sequence originates from a woman between 18 and 70 years old in good health. The CDR3 reads as follows: CASSSLAGDETQYF.